This entry lists 12 T cell receptor beta chains sequenced from one sample in a study of blood T cell repertoires in COVID-19. Sequencing was performed with immunoSEQ multiplex PCR; in TCRdb, only in-frame clones are kept and a portion is missing. The sample consists of about 96,000 clones, roughly 89% of them appearing once. Sequencing input: peripheral blood. All receptors come from a human donor with COVID-19, enrolled during active disease. The donor label of this sample is uncertain.

The rearrangement links TRBV10-3 to TRBJ1-5; 10 bases align to TRBD1. V shed 3 bases, J shed 4 bases, and the junction held 9 bases outside the gene matches. CDR1 is ENHRY and CDR2 is SYGVKD in the germline V gene. The CDR3 contains 17 residues. The CDR3 DNA reads TGTGCCATCAGTGAAAGAGCAGGGACAGGGGTTAATCAGCCCCAGCATTTT. Protein product: CAISERAGTGVNQPQHF.

The J gene is TRBJ2-5, the V gene TRBV11-2, with D perhaps TRBD1 (6 bases). This CDR3 has 15 residues. With 4 bases removed from V and 5 bases from J, the gap between germline ends came to 17 bases. CDR1 and CDR2 from the germline V gene are SGHAT and FQNNGV. CDR3 amino acids: CASSSIRGPWETQYF. CDR3 nucleotide sequence: TGTGCCAGCAGCTCCATCAGGGGACCGTGGGAGACCCAGTACTTC.

This clone occurred once. The chain is built from TRBV3-1 (or the pseudogene TRBV3-2) and TRBJ2-1, with D perhaps matching TRBD2 (6 bases). CDR1 is LGHDT and CDR2 is YNNKEL in the germline V gene (reference sequence). This CDR3 contains 15 residues. V gave up 5 bases and J gave up 0 bases, with 11 bases separating them. CDR3 sequence (DNA): TGTGCCAGCAGCACGGACGGGAGCTCCTACAATGAGCAGTTCTTC. Its protein product is CASSTDGSSYNEQFF.

The chain has TRBV19 and TRBJ2-7; 8 bases align to TRBD2. CDR1 LNHDA and CDR2 SQIVND come from the germline V gene (reference sequence). V lost 3 bases and J lost 1; bases outside the gene matches: 5. The CDR3 is 15 amino acids. CDR3 DNA: TGTGCCAGTAGTATGGCAGCGGGGGAATCCTACGAGCAGTACTTC. Translated: CASSMAAGESYEQYF.

The chain has TRBV13 and TRBJ1-2, with D possibly matching TRBD1 (6 bases). The germline gives CDR1 PRHDT, CDR2 FYEKMQ (reference sequence). The CDR3 extends over 12 amino acids. V was shortened by 4 bases and J by 8 bases, with 11 bases between the two germline ends. CDR3 residues: CASSSKGVGYTF. As DNA, the CDR3 is TGTGCCAGCAGCTCCAAGGGGGTCGGCTACACCTTC.

This clone was recorded only once. The chain's CDR3 is CSTRQETQAFF. The CDR3 nucleotides are TGCAGCACAAGACAGGAAACCCAAGCTTTCTTT. The gene calls are TRBV29-1 and TRBJ1-1; D perhaps matches TRBD1 (6 bases). Per germline, CDR1 SQVTM and CDR2 ANQGSEA. The CDR3 is 11 residues long. V lost 8 bases to trimming and J lost 9 bases, with 16 bases between them.

The CDR3 reads CASSEVGEGYTF. The CDR3 DNA follows: TGTGCCAGCAGTGAAGTCGGGGAGGGCTACACCTTC. The gene calls are TRBV6-1 and TRBJ1-2; no clear D. Trimming removed 1 base at V and 8 bases at J, with 8 bases between. CDR1 and CDR2 from the germline V gene are MNHNS and SASEGT. The CDR3 is made up of 12 amino acids.

This clone was observed once. The chain uses TRBV2 and TRBJ1-1; tentatively, D is TRBD1 (5 bases). Per the germline V gene, CDR1 is SNHLY and CDR2 is FYNNEI. The CDR3 extends over 13 amino acids. V gave up 5 bases and J gave up 4 bases, with 11 bases separating them. CDR3: CASSRGSGTEAFF. CDR3 DNA: TGTGCCAGCAGTAGGGGATCAGGCACTGAAGCTTTCTTT.

The V call is TRBV10-3, the J call TRBJ1-6, with unresolved D. Germline values: CDR1 ENHRY, CDR2 SYGVKD. V was pared by 6 bases and J by 13 bases, with 16 bases between. This CDR3 is built from 13 residues. DNA for the CDR3: TGTGCCATCAGCGAGGTAGCGGAGGATCCCCTCCACTTT. Encoded protein: CAISEVAEDPLHF.

In this sample, this clone turned up once. The chain recombines TRBV5-1 with TRBJ2-7, with TRBD1 matching 9 bases. Per the germline V gene, CDR1 is SGHRS and CDR2 is YFSETQ. The CDR3 sequence is 13 residues long. The trim removed 4 bases at V and 2 bases at J, leaving 1 base unmatched. This chain's CDR3 is CASSRQGAYEQYF. The DNA for the CDR3 is TGCGCCAGCAGCCGACAGGGGGCCTACGAGCAGTACTTC.

The V and J genes are TRBV3-1 (or the pseudogene TRBV3-2) and TRBJ1-2; D unclear. Germline V gives CDR1 LGHDT, CDR2 YNNKEL (reference sequence). Trimming took 8 bases from V and 6 from J, leaving 16 bases between them. This CDR3 spans 13 amino acids. The CDR3 DNA is TGTGCCAGCCGTACGGAGGGTACGCATGGCTACACCTTC. As protein: CASRTEGTHGYTF.

The chain uses TRBV30 and TRBJ1-4; perhaps TRBD1 as D (6 bases). The germline V gene has CDR1 GTSNPN and CDR2 SVGIG (reference sequence). Trimming removed 5 bases from V and 3 bases from J, with 13 bases in between. The CDR3 is 14 residues long. CDR3 in amino acids: CAWGTGSANEKLFF. Written as DNA, the CDR3 is TGTGCCTGGGGAACAGGGTCGGCTAATGAAAAACTGTTTTTT.